Reported below is one TCR beta chain. This sample stems from a study of blood T cell repertoires in COVID-19. V was pared by 0 bases and J by 3 bases, with 12 bases between. The CDR3 has 15 amino acids. Germline V gene data show CDR1 as SGHTA and CDR2 as FQGTGA. Per the original methods: Amplification with reference gene primers provided the estimates of nucleated cell counts. Assay used: immunoSEQ multiplex PCR; TCRdb lists only in-frame clones, some missing. V and J calls and clone size follow that table, whereas D and trimming were derived from the DNA. The table records 150,000 or so clones, around 87% of them present only once.

The V gene is TRBV7-3, the J gene TRBJ2-7; D is ambiguous. Material for sequencing was peripheral blood. The sequence was obtained from a woman in her thirties or forties with acute or convalescent COVID-19. The CDR3, as DNA: TGTGCCAGCAGCTTAACAGCTACTGGGCTCTACGAGCAGTACTTC. Translating it yields CASSLTATGLYEQYF.